This T cell receptor (beta chain) was sequenced in a study of T cells after yellow fever vaccination. Across the whole study: It was SMART-Seq v4 Ultra Low Input that prepared the fractions with low cell numbers. Overall study findings and caveats: Relatively few clonotypes were ones that appeared in both CD4 and CD8 compartments. Detected again after the booster were most primary-vaccination clones, at approximately 95% CD4 and 88% CD8. Researchers cautioned that FACS-sorted repertoires could harbor abundant clonotypes contaminating from the bulk population.

The table lists this clonotype with many counts. Its antigen is not known. TCRdb re-analysed the 5' RACE reads in MiXCR, keeping a single row per CDR3 protein. The table shows a few hundred thousand distinct CDR3 sequences, with approximately 6.3% occurring only once. Germline CDR1 is SGHTA and CDR2 is FQGNSA. Trimming removed 4 bases from V and 2 bases from J, with 18 bases in between. The CDR3 length is 16 residues. The sequence derives from a man aged 25 to 40 who received the YFV17D yellow fever vaccine. This rearrangement joins TRBV7-2 to TRBJ2-7, with TRBD2 as a possible D gene (6 bases). The sequencing used CD4+ T cells sorted from PBMCs, collected on the day of the yellow fever booster vaccination. The CDR3 loop reads CASSSPVGSGAYEQYF. CDR3 bases: TGTGCCAGCAGCTCGCCGGTCGGTAGCGGAGCCTACGAGCAGTACTTC.